Sequencing of this T cell receptor (beta chain) was carried out in a study of shared clonotypes between healthy human individuals (dated by TCRdb to the early 2020s). About the investigation overall: The cohort comprised two women and a few men aged 18 to 49 years. To estimate repertoire size and how much clonotypes are shared between individuals, the study performed deep sequencing of blood TCR repertoires from roughly five healthy adults. To increase sequencing depth and limit assay-specific biases, different laboratories used diverse techniques to prepare libraries and sequence TCR repertoires. Each donor's leukapheresis produced roughly between roughly 0.9 and 9 billion PBMCs.

Study-level results and caveats: Based on pairwise subsampling, the degree of clonotype sharing among donors was expected to be affected by sequencing depth. Because the study included only a small number of donors, the genetic and exposure-history diversity represented was limited. Sampling was restricted to blood, and TCR repertoires in tissues likely differ from the TCR repertoires found in blood.

Using the deep immunoSEQ assay, multiplex PCR amplified TCR CDR3 regions from genomic DNA. Extracted genomic DNA from each cell subset was spread evenly across all wells of several immunoSEQ 96-well plates, with each plate serving as a replicate. Each replicate PCR for unsorted PBMC received 300 to 350 ng genomic DNA, equal to tens of thousands of T cell genomes. Unsorted PBMC genomic DNA was sequenced across ten immunoSEQ deep assay plates. The purified libraries were quantified using a Qubit 3.0 fluorometer, sized with a Bioanalyzer 2100, and then quantified again using the KAPA Library Quantification kit. Each immunoSEQ 96-well plate was sequenced on its own single-read 150-cycle Illumina NextSeq 550 flow cell. The authors' analysis ran thus. Because the immunoSEQ output held only junctional sequences and lacked quality scores, the filtering could not match the filtering applied to full-length reads. Sequences were annotated with PyIR, a Python wrapper for IgBLAST v1.9, and V/J genes and CDR3 were assigned using IMGT germline references. Reads with weak V/J assignments (E-value above 1e-6), missing CDR3, stop codons, out-of-frame junctions, or ambiguous translated residues were removed. V3J clonotypes were defined by identical inferred V gene, J gene, and CDR3 amino acid sequence. Percentage overlap between repertoires was calculated by dividing the number of shared unique clonotypes by the size of the smaller repertoire. Richness of each repertoire was evaluated using RTK rarefaction, the Chao1 estimator, and Recon v2.1 estimates of unobserved clonotypes. In TCRdb, the immuneACCESS table is reduced to in-frame sequences with V and J assigned. These tables do not hold every clone; where another copy was compared, an unresolved V gene accounts for under half, and the others remain unexplained. The DNA gave D and trimming, while V, J and clone size come from that table. For this sample there are about 530,000 clones; roughly 85% appear just once. The leading ten clones occupy roughly an eighth of the sample.

Notes on this clone: The antigen this receptor binds is unknown. The input lacks base qualities; no much larger clone sits a single base away.

Healthy HIV-negative adults with no recently reported acute infections or vaccinations were included as donors. Every donor was a Caucasian adult living in Nashville, Tennessee, USA. For unsorted samples, 90 million or so PBMCs were counted and genomic DNA was extracted with the QIAamp DNA Blood Mini kit. Blood was obtained by leukapheresis, after which PBMCs were separated by Ficoll-Histopaque density gradient centrifugation and cryopreserved in liquid nitrogen vapor phase. From the cysteine up to the phenylalanine, the CDR3 has a length of 14 residues. Just CDR3 DNA is preserved here, 42 bases in frame from base 1. Looking up the germline V gene yields CDR1 KGHSH and CDR2 LQKENI. V is cut by 2 bases and J by 4 bases, and the space between the germline ends is 11 bases.

This receptor was identified in a woman in her 40s in good health. Some clones in this sample may be carry-over from other donors' samples. The chain joins TRBV18 to TRBJ1-1; a tentative D match to TRBD1 spans 5 bases. Sequencing input: PBMCs. This receptor has the CDR3 CASSPGGGSTEAFF. The DNA is as follows: TGTGCCAGCTCACCAGGGGGTGGGTCCACTGAAGCTTTCTTT.